Each of the 29 T cell receptor beta chains below was sequenced from the same sample in a study of monozygotic twins with inflammatory bowel disease. For each CDR3 protein, TCRdb gives one entry from its re-call of the 5' RACE reads, without DNA. This table holds 150,000 to 200,000 distinct CDR3 sequences. Sequences were obtained from blood. These TCRs come from a human donor with ulcerative colitis or Crohn's disease, or a healthy co-twin of an affected twin (not recorded which).

The chain joins TRBV10-3 to TRBJ1-3. The CDR3 totals 14 residues. The germline CDR1 and CDR2 sequences are ENHRY and SYGVKD. CDR3 amino acids: CASKPDLSGNTIYF.

The chain combines TRBV2 with TRBJ1-4; TCRdb's D call of TRBD1 is untestable without DNA. The CDR3 runs 13 residues. Germline V gene data show CDR1 as SNHLY and CDR2 as FYNNEI. The CDR3 spells CASSTPEGDKLFF.

The chain recombines TRBV15 with TRBJ1-2; TCRdb calls TRBD1, which cannot be checked without DNA. Germline CDR1 reads LNHNV; CDR2 reads YYDKDF (reference sequence). The length of the CDR3 is 13 residues. CDR3 amino acids: CATSREEGDGYTF.

V gene TRBV27 combines with J gene TRBJ2-2. The germline CDR1 and CDR2 sequences are MNHEY and SMNVEV (reference sequence). This CDR3 spans 13 amino acids. The CDR3 loop reads CASSLMLTGELFF.

The chain recombines TRBV18 with TRBJ2-1; without DNA, the TCRdb call of TRBD2 cannot be checked. Germline V lookup: CDR1 KGHSH, CDR2 LQKENI. This CDR3 contains 15 residues. The chain's CDR3 is CASSPRSSSISEQFF.

The V call is TRBV5-1, the J call TRBJ2-3. Germline V gene sequence: CDR1 SGHRS, CDR2 YFSETQ. CDR3 size: 15 residues. This CDR3 reads CASSLATTSTDTQYF.

The V gene is TRBV6-5, the J gene TRBJ2-3; TCRdb indicates TRBD2, and absent DNA this call remains unverified. The CDR3 is made up of 15 amino acids. From germline, CDR1 is MNHEY and CDR2 SVGAGI. This CDR3 reads CASSYSGERTDTQYF.

The V gene is TRBV27, the J gene TRBJ1-2; there is no DNA to check the TCRdb D call of TRBD1. The CDR3 length is 15 residues. Germline loops: CDR1 MNHEY, CDR2 SMNVEV (reference sequence). The chain's CDR3 is CASSRDRGRGYGYTF.

The rearrangement joins TRBV20-1 to TRBJ2-5; TCRdb returns TRBD2, unconfirmable since there is no DNA. The germline gives CDR1 DFQATT, CDR2 SNEGSKA (reference sequence). CDR3 length: 15 residues. The CDR3 protein is CSASLLAGAGETQYF.

This chain links TRBV7-3 with TRBJ2-4; as DNA is missing, the TRBD1 call by TCRdb cannot be tested. The germline V gene has CDR1 SGHTA and CDR2 FQGTGA. The CDR3 contains 15 residues. CDR3 protein: CASSVDSLAKNIQYF. The whole variable domain, filled in from reference TRBV7-3 and TRBJ2-4, reads GAGVSQTPSNKVTEKGKYVELRCDPISGHTALYWYRQSLGQGPEFLIYFQGTGAADDSGLPNDRFFAVRPEGSVSTLKIQRTERGDSAVYLCASSVDSLAKNIQYFGAGTRLSVL.

The rearrangement links TRBV7-9 to TRBJ2-3; with no DNA, the TCRdb D assignment of TRBD2 cannot be verified. Per germline, CDR1 SEHNR and CDR2 FQNEAQ (reference sequence). The CDR3 spans 17 residues. This CDR3 reads CASRSAGGGSPTDTQYF.

The rearrangement joins TRBV6-1 to TRBJ1-3; absent DNA, TCRdb's TRBD1 call cannot be checked. The V gene's germline CDR1 is MNHNS and CDR2 SASEGT. The CDR3 spans 16 residues. This CDR3 is CASSRTGRGAGNTIYF.

This chain connects TRBV15 to TRBJ2-7; the TRBD1 assignment by TCRdb is unverifiable without DNA. The CDR3 length is 16 residues. Germline V gives CDR1 LNHNV, CDR2 YYDKDF (reference sequence). This CDR3 reads CATSGPLSGSSYEQYF.

This chain links TRBV20-1 with TRBJ2-1; as DNA is missing, the TRBD2 call by TCRdb cannot be tested. Germline V CDR1 and CDR2: DFQATT, SNEGSKA (reference sequence). The CDR3 is 15 amino acids. The CDR3: CSALSGRASGNEQFF.

The chain links TRBV10-3 to TRBJ2-7. The CDR3 totals 14 residues. Germline assignment: CDR1 ENHRY and CDR2 SYGVKD. The chain's CDR3 is CAISEFTFSYEQYF.

The chain is built from TRBV4-2 and TRBJ1-1; TCRdb picks TRBD1, but there is no DNA to check that call. Per the germline V gene, CDR1 is LGHNA and CDR2 is YNFKEQ. The CDR3 is 14 residues long. CDR3 region: CASSPRGHDTEAFF.

This rearrangement joins TRBV23-1 to TRBJ2-7; the TCRdb call, TRBD2, lacks DNA for checking. TRBV23-1 is an open reading frame, and its role is uncertain. The CDR3 consists of 12 residues. This CDR3 is CAPREGFGEQYF.

The rearrangement uses TRBV18 and TRBJ2-1; absent DNA, TCRdb's TRBD1 call cannot be checked. In germline, CDR1 is KGHSH, CDR2 LQKENI. The CDR3 runs 15 residues. The CDR3 spells CASSPATGGYNEQFF. The whole variable domain, remainder taken from reference TRBV18 and TRBJ2-1, is NAGVMQNPRHLVRRRGQEARLRCSPMKGHSHVYWYRQLPEEGLKFMVYLQKENIIDESGMPKERFSAEFPKEGPSILRIQQVVRGDSAAYFCASSPATGGYNEQFFGPGTRLTVL.

The rearrangement uses TRBV5-1 and TRBJ2-5; TCRdb proposes TRBD1, but this gene call is untestable without DNA. The CDR3 is made up of 14 amino acids. CDR1 SGHRS and CDR2 YFSETQ come from the germline V gene. CDR3 region: CASSLEMGGETQYF.

CDR3 protein: CASSEETETEAFF. The chain joins TRBV2 to TRBJ1-1. The CDR3 has 13 residues. The germline CDR1 and CDR2 sequences are SNHLY and FYNNEI.

CDR3 in amino acids: CASSVLAADTQYF. The chain has TRBV6-1 and TRBJ2-3. This CDR3 comprises 13 residues. Germline V gene lookup returns CDR1 MNHNS and CDR2 SASEGT.

The V gene is TRBV20-1, the J gene TRBJ2-4; as DNA is missing, the TRBD2 call by TCRdb cannot be tested. CDR3 length: 15 residues. CDR1 is DFQATT, CDR2 SNEGSKA, per germline (reference sequence). This chain's CDR3 is CSADRPRGAKNIQYF.

The chain carries TRBV20-1 and TRBJ2-1; the D call of TRBD1 rests on TCRdb alone, since no DNA is present to check it. The CDR3 consists of 14 residues. Germline loops: CDR1 DFQATT, CDR2 SNEGSKA (reference sequence). The chain's CDR3 is CSASPYSSYNEQFF.

J is TRBJ2-1 and V is TRBV12-3 or TRBV12-4; TCRdb calls TRBD2, which cannot be checked without DNA. This CDR3 contains 13 residues. The CDR3 here is CASNLASGNEQFF.

V gene TRBV19 combines with J gene TRBJ2-1. The CDR3 length is 13 residues. CDR1 LNHDA and CDR2 SQIVND come from the germline V gene (reference sequence). CDR3: CASSIGGYNEQFF.

V is TRBV7-9 and J is TRBJ1-2; TCRdb names TRBD1, which stays unverified in the absence of DNA. The germline V gene encodes CDR1 SEHNR and CDR2 FQNEAQ (reference sequence). CDR3 length equals 14 residues. This CDR3 is CASSLAGTVHGYTF.

The chain links TRBV7-9 to TRBJ2-3; checking the TCRdb D call of TRBD1 is not possible without DNA. Per germline, CDR1 SEHNR and CDR2 FQNEAQ (reference sequence). This CDR3 is built from 14 residues. Here the CDR3 reads CASSHRPPGDTQYF.

V is TRBV7-8 and J is TRBJ1-5; as DNA is missing, the TRBD1 call by TCRdb cannot be tested. There are 13 residues in the CDR3. Germline CDR1 and CDR2: SGHVS and FQNEAQ. The CDR3 sequence is CASSSRGDQPQHF.

The chain recombines TRBV28 with TRBJ2-7. There are 12 residues in the CDR3. Germline V gene data show CDR1 as MDHEN and CDR2 as SYDVKM. The CDR3 is CASVDRSYEQYF.